This T cell receptor beta chain originates from a study of cytomegalovirus exposure and HLA in healthy donors. Study in general: The Caucasian-associated ancestry cluster held under 90% of over 350 genotyped donors. Findings of the study overall: Researchers left out some V segments, among them TRBV6-2 and TRBV6-3, as indistinguishable. High sensitivity and specificity were reportedly achieved when the classifier diagnosed cytomegalovirus status. In an earlier analysis, productive rearrangement rates for most beta V segments clustered near 90% or 30%.

This CDR3 spans 14 amino acids. Germline-derived CDR1 and CDR2 are SGHDT and YYEEEE. V was shortened by 1 base and J by 0 bases, with 8 bases between the two germline ends. The PCR employed 60 Vbeta primers together with 13 Jbeta primers. The method was immunoSEQ multiplex PCR; TCRdb's version includes in-frame clones alone and lacks a portion of them. The sample holds about 160,000 clones, roughly 80% seen once. As to this clone: Antigen unknown.

The chain employs TRBV5-6 and TRBJ2-7; D perhaps matches TRBD2 (7 bases). The TCR was taken from a man aged 25 to 45 in good health and CMV-seropositive. The sequencing input was PBMCs. CDR3 loop: CASSLRGASYEQYF. The CDR3 DNA reads TGTGCCAGCAGCTTGCGGGGGGCCTCCTACGAGCAGTACTTC. Drawing the rest from reference TRBV5-6 and TRBJ2-7, the complete variable domain is DAGVTQSPTHLIKTRGQQVTLRCSPKSGHDTVSWYQQALGQGPQFIFQYYEEEERQRGNFPDRFSGHQFPNYSSELNVNALLLGDSALYLCASSLRGASYEQYFGPGTRLTVT.